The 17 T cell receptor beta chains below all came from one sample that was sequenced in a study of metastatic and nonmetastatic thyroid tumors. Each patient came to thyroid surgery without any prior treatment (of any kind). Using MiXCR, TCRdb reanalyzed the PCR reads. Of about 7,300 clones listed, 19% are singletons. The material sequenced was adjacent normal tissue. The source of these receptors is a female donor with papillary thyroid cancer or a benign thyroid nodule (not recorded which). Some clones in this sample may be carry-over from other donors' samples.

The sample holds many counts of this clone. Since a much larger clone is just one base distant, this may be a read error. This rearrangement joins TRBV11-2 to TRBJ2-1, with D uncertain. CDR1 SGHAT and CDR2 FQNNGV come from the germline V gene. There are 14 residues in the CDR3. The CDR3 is CASSLVSGRNEQLF. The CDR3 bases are TGTGCCAGCAGCTTAGTCTCCGGGCGAAATGAGCAGCTCTTC.

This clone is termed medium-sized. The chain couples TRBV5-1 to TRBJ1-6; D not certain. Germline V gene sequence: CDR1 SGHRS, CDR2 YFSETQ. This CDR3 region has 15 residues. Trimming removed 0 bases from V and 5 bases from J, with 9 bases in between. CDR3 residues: CASSLGQANNSPLHF. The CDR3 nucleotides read TGCGCCAGCAGCTTGGGCCAGGCAAATAATTCACCCCTCCACTTT.

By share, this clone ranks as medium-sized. CDR3 bases: TGCAGTGCTAGAGATGAAGGGAGCTCCTATAATTCACCCCTCCACTTT. It specifies CSARDEGSSYNSPLHF. This sequence joins TRBV20-1 and TRBJ1-6; no definite D call. Germline V CDR1 and CDR2: DFQATT, SNEGSKA (reference sequence). The V gene lost 0 bases and the J gene lost 0 bases, with 9 bases spanning the gap. The CDR3 consists of 16 residues.

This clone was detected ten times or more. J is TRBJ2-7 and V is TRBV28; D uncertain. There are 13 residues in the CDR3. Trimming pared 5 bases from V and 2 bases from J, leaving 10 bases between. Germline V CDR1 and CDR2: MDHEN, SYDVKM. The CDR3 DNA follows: TGTGCCAGCAGTGACCACACACCCTACGAGCAGTACTTC. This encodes CASSDHTPYEQYF.

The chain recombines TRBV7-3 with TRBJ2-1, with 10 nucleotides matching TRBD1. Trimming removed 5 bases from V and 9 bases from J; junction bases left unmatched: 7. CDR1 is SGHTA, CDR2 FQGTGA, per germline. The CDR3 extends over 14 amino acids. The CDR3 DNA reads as TGTGCCAGCAGCCGCGACAGGGGGCAAGGTGAGCAGTTCTTC. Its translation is CASSRDRGQGEQFF.

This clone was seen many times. CDR3 nucleotide sequence: TGCGCCAGCAGCCCAAACCCACAGGGGGCAGATACGCAGTATTTT. Amino acids: CASSPNPQGADTQYF. The V gene is TRBV4-1, the J gene TRBJ2-3, with 8 bases that match TRBD1. The J segment lost 4 bases and the V segment lost 4 bases, leaving 7 bases of the junction unmatched. Germline lookup yields CDR1 MGHRA and CDR2 YSYEKL. The CDR3 spans 15 residues.

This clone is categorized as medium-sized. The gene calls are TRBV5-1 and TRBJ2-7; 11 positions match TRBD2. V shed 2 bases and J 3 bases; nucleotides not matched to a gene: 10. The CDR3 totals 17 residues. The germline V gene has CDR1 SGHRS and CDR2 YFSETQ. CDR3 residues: CASSFGASGGLLYEQYF. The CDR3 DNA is TGCGCCAGCAGCTTCGGGGCTAGCGGGGGGTTGCTCTACGAGCAGTACTTC.

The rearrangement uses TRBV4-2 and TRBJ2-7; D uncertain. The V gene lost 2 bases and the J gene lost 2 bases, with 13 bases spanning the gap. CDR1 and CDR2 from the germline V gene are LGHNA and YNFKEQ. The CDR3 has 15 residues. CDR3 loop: CASSQHGSAPYEQYF. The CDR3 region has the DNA TGTGCCAGCAGCCAACACGGAAGCGCCCCCTACGAGCAGTACTTC.

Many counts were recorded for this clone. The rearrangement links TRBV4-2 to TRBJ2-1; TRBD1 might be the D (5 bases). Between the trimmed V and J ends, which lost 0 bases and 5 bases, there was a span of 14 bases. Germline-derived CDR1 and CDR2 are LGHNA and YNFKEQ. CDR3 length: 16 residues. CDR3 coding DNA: TGTGCCAGCAGCCAAGAGTGGGCAGGGTTCGACAATGAGCAGTTCTTC. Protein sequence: CASSQEWAGFDNEQFF.

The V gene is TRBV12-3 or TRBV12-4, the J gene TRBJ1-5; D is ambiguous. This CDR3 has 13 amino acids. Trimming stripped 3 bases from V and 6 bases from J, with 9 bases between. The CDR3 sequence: CASSLEGSQPQHF. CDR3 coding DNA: TGTGCCAGCAGTTTGGAAGGAAGTCAGCCCCAGCATTTT.

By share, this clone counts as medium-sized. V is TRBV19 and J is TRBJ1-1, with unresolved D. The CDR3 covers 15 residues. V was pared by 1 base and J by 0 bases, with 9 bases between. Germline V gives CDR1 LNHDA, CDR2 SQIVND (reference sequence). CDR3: CASSIGRELNTEAFF. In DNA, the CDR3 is TGTGCCAGTAGTATAGGTAGGGAGTTGAACACTGAAGCTTTCTTT.

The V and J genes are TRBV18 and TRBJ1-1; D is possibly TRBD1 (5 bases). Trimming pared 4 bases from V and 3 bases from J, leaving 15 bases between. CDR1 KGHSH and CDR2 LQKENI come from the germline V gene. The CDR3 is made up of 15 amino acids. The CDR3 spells CASSRVTLRDTEAFF. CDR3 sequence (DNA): TGTGCCAGCTCACGCGTTACACTCAGGGACACTGAAGCTTTCTTT.

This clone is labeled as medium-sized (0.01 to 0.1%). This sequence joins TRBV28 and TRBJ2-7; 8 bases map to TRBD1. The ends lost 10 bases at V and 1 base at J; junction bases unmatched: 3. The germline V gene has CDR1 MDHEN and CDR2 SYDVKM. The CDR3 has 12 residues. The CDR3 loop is CATRGPSYEQYF. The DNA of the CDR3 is TGTGCCACCAGGGGGCCTTCCTACGAGCAGTACTTC.

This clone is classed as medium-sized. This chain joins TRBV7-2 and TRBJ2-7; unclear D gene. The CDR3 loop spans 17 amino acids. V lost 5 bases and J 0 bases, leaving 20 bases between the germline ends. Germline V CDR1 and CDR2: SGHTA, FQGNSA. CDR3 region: CASSPQYVGSASYEQYF. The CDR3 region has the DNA TGTGCCAGCAGCCCCCAATATGTCGGGTCCGCCTCCTACGAGCAGTACTTC.

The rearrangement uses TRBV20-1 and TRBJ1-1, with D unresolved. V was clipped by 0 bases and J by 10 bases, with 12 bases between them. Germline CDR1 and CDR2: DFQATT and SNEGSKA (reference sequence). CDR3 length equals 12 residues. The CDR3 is CSAREGSSGAFF. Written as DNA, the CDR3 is TGCAGTGCTAGAGAGGGGAGTTCTGGAGCTTTCTTT.

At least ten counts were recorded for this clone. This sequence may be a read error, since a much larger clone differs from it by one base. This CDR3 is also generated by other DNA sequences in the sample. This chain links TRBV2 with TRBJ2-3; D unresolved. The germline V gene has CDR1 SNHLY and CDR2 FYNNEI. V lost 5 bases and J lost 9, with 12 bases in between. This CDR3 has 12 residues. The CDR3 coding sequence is TGTGCCAGCAGTCTCCACCTAGAGACGCAGTATTTT. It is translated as CASSLHLETQYF.

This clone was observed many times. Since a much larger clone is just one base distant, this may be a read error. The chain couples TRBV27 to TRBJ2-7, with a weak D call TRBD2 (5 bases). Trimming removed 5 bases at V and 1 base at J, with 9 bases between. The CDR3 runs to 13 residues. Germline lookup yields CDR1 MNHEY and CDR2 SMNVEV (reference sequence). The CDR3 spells CASSLRGSYEQYF. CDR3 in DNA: TGTGCCAGCAGTCTTCGGGGTTCCTACGAGCAGTACTTC.